Each of the 8 T cell receptor beta chains below was sequenced from the same sample in a study of T cell repertoires in cytomegalovirus infection. MiXCR, applied by TCRdb to the reads, yields one record per CDR3 protein. The profile shows about 600,000 distinct CDR3 sequences, 24% of them singletons. The sample consisted of CD8+ T cells from PBMCs. Receptors originate from a human donor in good health (CMV status not recorded). Some clones in this sample may be carry-over from other donors' samples.

There are many counts of this clonotype. V gene TRBV7-8 combines with J gene TRBJ2-5; D remains unclear. V was pared by 2 bases and J by 0 bases, with 7 bases between. There are 14 residues in the CDR3. Germline CDR1 reads SGHVS; CDR2 reads FQNEAQ. DNA of the CDR3: TGTGCCAGCAGCTTAATCCAGAACCAAGAGACCCAGTACTTC. Encoded protein: CASSLIQNQETQYF.

In its sample, this clonotype was seen many times. One junction end disagrees with the germline gene, perhaps due to a read error. The chain has TRBV7-9 and TRBJ2-5; no reliable D call. Germline V CDR1 and CDR2: SEHNR, FQNEAQ (reference sequence). The CDR3 totals 12 residues. The CDR3 sequence is CASSFLDETQYF. The CDR3 DNA is TGTGCCAGCAGCTTCCTGGACGAGACTCAGTACTTC.

The sample holds a few counts of this clonotype. The chain recombines TRBV6-5 with TRBJ2-5, with D possibly being TRBD1 or TRBD2 (5 bases each). Per germline, CDR1 MNHEY and CDR2 SVGAGI. CDR3 size: 14 residues. V was trimmed by 5 bases and J by 4 bases, leaving 14 bases between them. The CDR3 DNA reads as TGTGCCAGCAGTCCGGTGGGGGACCCAGAGACCCAGTACTTC. The encoded protein is CASSPVGDPETQYF.

The V call is TRBV4-1, the J call TRBJ1-1, with D hard to call. The CDR3 loop spans 14 amino acids. Germline CDR1 MGHRA, CDR2 YSYEKL. V was clipped by 4 bases and J by 7 bases, with 16 bases between them. This chain's CDR3 is CASSPRYLTYEAFF. The CDR3 region has the DNA TGCGCCAGCAGCCCCCGTTACCTGACATATGAAGCTTTCTTT.

This chain uses TRBV28 with TRBJ2-1; maybe TRBD2 (7 bases). Trimming removed 7 bases at V and 5 bases at J, with 18 bases between. CDR3 length: 15 residues. The V gene's germline CDR1 is MDHEN and CDR2 SYDVKM. For the CDR3, the DNA is TGTGCCAGCAACATAGGGGGGGGTTCCAACAATGAGCAGTTCTTC. Amino acid sequence: CASNIGGGSNNEQFF.

Remarks on this clonotype: One end of the junction fails to match germline, which may point to a read error. The chain couples TRBV29-1 to TRBJ1-2; weak D call: TRBD1 (6 bases). CDR3 length equals 11 residues. From germline, CDR1 is SQVTM and CDR2 ANQGSEA. CDR3 nucleotide sequence: TGTAGCGTTGAGGGGGACTATGGCTACACCTTC. Protein sequence: CSVEGDYGYTF.

This clonotype occurred many times. CDR3 sequence reads: CASTQGVAEKLFF. The DNA of the CDR3 is TGTGCCAGCACACAAGGGGTAGCTGAAAAACTGTTTTTT. V is TRBV6-6 and J is TRBJ1-4, with a possible D match to TRBD1 (5 bases). The ends were cut back, 7 bases at V and 7 bases at J, with 13 bases in the middle. The CDR3 runs 13 residues. Looked up from germline, CDR1 is MNHNY and CDR2 is SVGAGI (reference sequence).

This clonotype was observed a few times. The gene calls are TRBV12-3 or TRBV12-4 and TRBJ2-1, with 10 bases that match TRBD1. With V trimmed by 2 bases and J by 2 bases, 3 bases remained unmatched. The length of the CDR3 is 16 residues. In DNA, the CDR3 is TGTGCCAGCAGTTTAACCGGGACAGGGGCCTACAATGAGCAGTTCTTC. This sequence encodes CASSLTGTGAYNEQFF.